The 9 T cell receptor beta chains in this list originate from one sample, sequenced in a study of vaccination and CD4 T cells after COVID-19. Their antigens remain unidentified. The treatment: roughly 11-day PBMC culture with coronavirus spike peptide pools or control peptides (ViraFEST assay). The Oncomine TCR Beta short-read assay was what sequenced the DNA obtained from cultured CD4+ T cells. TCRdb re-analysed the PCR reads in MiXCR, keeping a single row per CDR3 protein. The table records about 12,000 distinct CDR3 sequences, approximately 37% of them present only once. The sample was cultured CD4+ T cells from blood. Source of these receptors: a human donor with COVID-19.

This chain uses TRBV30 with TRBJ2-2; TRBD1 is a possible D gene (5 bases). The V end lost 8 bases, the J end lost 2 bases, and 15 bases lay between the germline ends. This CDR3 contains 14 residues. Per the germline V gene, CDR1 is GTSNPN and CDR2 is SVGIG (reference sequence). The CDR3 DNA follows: TGTGCCCGGACGGCCGGACAAAACACCGGGGAGCTGTTTTTT. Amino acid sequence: CARTAGQNTGELFF.

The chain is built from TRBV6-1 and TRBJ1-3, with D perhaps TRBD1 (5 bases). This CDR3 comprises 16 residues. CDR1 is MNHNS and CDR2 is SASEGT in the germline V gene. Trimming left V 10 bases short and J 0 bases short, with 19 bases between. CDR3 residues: CAILILGADSGNTIYF. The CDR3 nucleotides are TGTGCCATCCTAATCTTAGGGGCGGACTCTGGAAACACCATATATTTT.

The CDR3 is CASSLGLPGIMNTEAFF. The CDR3, as DNA: TGCGCCAGCAGCTTGGGCCTGCCAGGCATAATGAACACTGAAGCTTTCTTT. The chain carries TRBV5-1 and TRBJ1-1; no definite D call. The CDR3 is 17 residues long. V lost 0 bases and J 0 bases, leaving 15 bases between the germline ends. CDR1 SGHRS and CDR2 YFSETQ come from the germline V gene. Together with reference TRBV5-1 and TRBJ1-1, the CDR3 gives the full variable domain: KAGVTQTPRYLIKTRGQQVTLSCSPISGHRSVSWYQQTPGQGLQFLFEYFSETQRNKGNFPGRFSGRQFSNSRSEMNVSTLELGDSALYLCASSLGLPGIMNTEAFFGQGTRLTVV.

Written as DNA, the CDR3 is TGTGCCAGTAGTCGGACACAGAGCACCGGGGAGCTGTTTTTT. Protein sequence: CASSRTQSTGELFF. The rearrangement uses TRBV19 and TRBJ2-2, with D tentatively TRBD1 (5 bases). V was clipped by 5 bases and J by 4 bases, with 11 bases between them. Germline V gene sequence: CDR1 LNHDA, CDR2 SQIVND (reference sequence). The CDR3 totals 14 residues.

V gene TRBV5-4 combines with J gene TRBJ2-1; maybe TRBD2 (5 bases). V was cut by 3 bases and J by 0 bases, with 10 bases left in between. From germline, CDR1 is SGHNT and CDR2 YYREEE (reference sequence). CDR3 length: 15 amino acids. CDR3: CASSSDSSSYNEQFF. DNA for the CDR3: TGTGCCAGCAGCTCGGACTCGAGCTCCTACAATGAGCAGTTCTTC.

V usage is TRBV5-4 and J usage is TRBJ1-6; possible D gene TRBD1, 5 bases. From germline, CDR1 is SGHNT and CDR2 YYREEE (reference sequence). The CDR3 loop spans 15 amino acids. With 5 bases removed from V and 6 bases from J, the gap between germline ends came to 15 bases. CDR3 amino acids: CASSSSGTGNSPLHF. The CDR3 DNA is TGTGCCAGCAGTTCGTCGGGGACGGGTAATTCACCCCTCCACTTT.

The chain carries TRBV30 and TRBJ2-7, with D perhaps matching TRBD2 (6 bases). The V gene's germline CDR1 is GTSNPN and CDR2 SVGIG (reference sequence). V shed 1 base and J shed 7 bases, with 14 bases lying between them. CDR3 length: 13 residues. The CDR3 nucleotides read TGTGCCTGGAGTGCCTTCGCGGCGGGGGAGCAGTACTTC. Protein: CAWSAFAAGEQYF.

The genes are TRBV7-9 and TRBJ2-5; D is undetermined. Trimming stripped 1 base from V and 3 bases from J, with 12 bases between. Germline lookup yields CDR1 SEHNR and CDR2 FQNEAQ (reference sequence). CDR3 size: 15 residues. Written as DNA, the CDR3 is TGTGCCAGCAGCTTAGGTTCAGGCCATGAAGAGACCCAGTACTTC. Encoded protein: CASSLGSGHEETQYF.

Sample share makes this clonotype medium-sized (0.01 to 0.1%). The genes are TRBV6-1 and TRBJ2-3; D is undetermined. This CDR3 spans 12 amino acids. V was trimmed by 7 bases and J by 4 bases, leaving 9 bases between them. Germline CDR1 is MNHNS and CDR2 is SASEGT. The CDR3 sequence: CASNGPPDTQYF. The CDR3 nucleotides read TGTGCCAGCAATGGGCCCCCAGATACGCAGTATTTT.